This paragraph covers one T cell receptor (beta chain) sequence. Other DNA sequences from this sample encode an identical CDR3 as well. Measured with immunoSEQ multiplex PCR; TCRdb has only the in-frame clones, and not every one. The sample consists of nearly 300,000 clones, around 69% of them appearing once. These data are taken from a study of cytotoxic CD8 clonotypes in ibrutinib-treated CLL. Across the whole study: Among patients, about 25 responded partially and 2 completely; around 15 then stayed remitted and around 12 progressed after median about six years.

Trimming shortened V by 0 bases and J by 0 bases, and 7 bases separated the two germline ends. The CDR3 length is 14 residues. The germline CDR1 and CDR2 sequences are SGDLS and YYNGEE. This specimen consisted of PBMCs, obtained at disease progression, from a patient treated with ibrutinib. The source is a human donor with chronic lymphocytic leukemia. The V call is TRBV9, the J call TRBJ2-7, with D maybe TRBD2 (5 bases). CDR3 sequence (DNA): TGTGCCAGCAGCGTAGGAGGGAACTCCTACGAGCAGTACTTC. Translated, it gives CASSVGGNSYEQYF.